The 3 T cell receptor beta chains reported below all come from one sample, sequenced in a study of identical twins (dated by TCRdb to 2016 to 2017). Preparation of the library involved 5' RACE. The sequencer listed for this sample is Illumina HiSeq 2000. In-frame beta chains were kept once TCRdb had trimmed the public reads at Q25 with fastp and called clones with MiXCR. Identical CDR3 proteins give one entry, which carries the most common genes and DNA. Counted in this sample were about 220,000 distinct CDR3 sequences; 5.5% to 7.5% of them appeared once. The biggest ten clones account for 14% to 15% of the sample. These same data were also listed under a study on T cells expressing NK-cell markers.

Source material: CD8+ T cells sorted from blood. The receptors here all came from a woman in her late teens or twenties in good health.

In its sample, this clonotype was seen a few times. This CDR3 reads CASSLDDYGYTF. The DNA of the CDR3 is TGTGCCAGCAGCTTAGACGACTATGGCTACACCTTC. V is TRBV7-9 and J is TRBJ1-2; D is unclear. V gave up 1 base and J gave up 3 bases, with 3 bases separating them. CDR1 SEHNR and CDR2 FQNEAQ come from the germline V gene (reference sequence). This CDR3 is built from 12 residues.

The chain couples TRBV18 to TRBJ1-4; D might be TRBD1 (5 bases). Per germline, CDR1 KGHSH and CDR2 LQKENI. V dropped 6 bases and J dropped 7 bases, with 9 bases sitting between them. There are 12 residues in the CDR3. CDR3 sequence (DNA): TGTGCCAGCTCTTACGGGGGTGAAAAACTGTTTTTT. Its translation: CASSYGGEKLFF.

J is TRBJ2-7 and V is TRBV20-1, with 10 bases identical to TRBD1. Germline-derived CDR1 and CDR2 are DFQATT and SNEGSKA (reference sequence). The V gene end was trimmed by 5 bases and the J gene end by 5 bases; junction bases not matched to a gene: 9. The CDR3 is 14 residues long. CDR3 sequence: CSAGSGTGVHEQYF. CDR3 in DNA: TGCAGTGCTGGGTCCGGGACAGGGGTCCACGAGCAGTACTTC.